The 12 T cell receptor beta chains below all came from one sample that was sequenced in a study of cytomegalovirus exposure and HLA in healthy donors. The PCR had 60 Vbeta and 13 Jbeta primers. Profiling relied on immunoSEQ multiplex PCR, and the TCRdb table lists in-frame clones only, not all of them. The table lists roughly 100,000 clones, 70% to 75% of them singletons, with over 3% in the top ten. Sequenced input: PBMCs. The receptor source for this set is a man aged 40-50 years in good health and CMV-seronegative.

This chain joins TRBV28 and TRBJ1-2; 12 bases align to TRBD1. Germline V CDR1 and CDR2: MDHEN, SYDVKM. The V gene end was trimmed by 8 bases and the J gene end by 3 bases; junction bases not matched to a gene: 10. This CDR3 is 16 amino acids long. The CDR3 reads CASSLGTGGAYYGYTF. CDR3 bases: TGTGCCAGCTCCCTCGGGACAGGGGGCGCGTACTATGGCTACACCTTC.

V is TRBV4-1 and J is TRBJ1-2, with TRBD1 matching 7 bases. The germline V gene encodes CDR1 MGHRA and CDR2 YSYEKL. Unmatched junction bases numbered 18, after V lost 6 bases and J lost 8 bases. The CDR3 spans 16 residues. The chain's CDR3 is CASRVAGGSLEFGYTF. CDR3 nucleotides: TGCGCCAGCAGGGTAGCAGGGGGGTCCTTGGAATTCGGCTACACCTTC.

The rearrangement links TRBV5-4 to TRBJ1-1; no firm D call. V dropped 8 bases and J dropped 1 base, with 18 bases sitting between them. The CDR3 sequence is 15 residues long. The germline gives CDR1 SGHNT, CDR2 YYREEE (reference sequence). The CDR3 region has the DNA TGTGCCAGTAGGACCGGGAGACTACAGAACACTGAAGCTTTCTTT. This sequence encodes CASRTGRLQNTEAFF.

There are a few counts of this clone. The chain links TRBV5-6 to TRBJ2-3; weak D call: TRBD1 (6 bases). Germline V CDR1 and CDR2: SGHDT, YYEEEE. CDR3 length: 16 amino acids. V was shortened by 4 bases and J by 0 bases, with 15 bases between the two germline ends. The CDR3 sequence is CASSESTGYSTDTQYF. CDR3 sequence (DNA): TGTGCCAGCAGCGAGTCGACAGGATATAGCACAGATACGCAGTATTTT.

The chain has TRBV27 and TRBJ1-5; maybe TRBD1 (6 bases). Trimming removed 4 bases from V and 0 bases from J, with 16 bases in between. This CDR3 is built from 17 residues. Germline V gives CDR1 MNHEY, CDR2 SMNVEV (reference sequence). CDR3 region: CASSSGTTVYSNQPQHF. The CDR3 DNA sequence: TGTGCCAGCAGTTCCGGGACAACCGTTTATAGCAATCAGCCCCAGCATTTT.

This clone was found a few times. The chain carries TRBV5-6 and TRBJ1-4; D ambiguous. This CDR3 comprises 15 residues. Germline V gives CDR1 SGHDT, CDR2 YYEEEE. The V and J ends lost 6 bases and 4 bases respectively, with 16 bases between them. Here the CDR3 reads CASNQLRERNEKLFF. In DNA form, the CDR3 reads TGTGCCAGCAACCAGCTCCGGGAGCGTAATGAAAAACTGTTTTTT.

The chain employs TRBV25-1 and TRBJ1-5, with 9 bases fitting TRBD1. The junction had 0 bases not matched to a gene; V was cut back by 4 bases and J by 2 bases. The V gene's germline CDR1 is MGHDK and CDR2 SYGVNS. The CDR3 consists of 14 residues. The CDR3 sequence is CASSGTGGNQPQHF. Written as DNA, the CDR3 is TGTGCCAGCAGTGGGACAGGGGGCAATCAGCCCCAGCATTTT.

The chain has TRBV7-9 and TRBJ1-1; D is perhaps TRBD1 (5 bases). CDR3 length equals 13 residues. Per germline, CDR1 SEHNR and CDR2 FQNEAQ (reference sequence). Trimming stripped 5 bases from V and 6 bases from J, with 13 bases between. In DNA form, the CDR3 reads TGTGCCAGCAGCGGACCCGGGGGGGCTGAAGCTTTCTTT. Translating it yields CASSGPGGAEAFF.

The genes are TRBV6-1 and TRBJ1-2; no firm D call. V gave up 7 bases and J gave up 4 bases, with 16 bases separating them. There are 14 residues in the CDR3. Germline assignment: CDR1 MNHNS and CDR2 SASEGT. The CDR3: CASTPTRPGYGYTF. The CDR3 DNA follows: TGTGCCAGCACACCCACAAGGCCAGGCTATGGCTACACCTTC.

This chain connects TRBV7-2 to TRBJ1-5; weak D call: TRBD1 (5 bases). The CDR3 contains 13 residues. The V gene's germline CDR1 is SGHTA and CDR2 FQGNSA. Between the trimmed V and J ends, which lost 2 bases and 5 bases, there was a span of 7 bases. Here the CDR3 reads CASSLQGDQPQHF. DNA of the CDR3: TGTGCCAGCAGCTTACAAGGGGATCAGCCCCAGCATTTT.

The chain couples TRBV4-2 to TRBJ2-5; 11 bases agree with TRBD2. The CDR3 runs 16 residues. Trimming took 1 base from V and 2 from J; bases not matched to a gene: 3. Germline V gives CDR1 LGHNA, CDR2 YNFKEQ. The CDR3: CASSQGSGGGQETQYF. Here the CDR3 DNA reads TGTGCCAGCAGCCAAGGTAGCGGGGGGGGTCAAGAGACCCAGTACTTC.

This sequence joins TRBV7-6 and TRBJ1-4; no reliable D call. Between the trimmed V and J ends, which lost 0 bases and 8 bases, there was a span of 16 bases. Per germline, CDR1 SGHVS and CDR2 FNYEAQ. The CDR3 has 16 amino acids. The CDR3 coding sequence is TGTGCCAGCAGCTTAGCGGAGTACGGGGATAACGAAAAACTGTTTTTT. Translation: CASSLAEYGDNEKLFF. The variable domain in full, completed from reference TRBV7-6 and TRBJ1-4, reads GAGVSQSPRYKVTKRGQDVALRCDPISGHVSLYWYRQALGQGPEFLTYFNYEAQQDKSGLPNDRFSAERPEGSISTLTIQRTEQRDSAMYRCASSLAEYGDNEKLFFGSGTQLSVL.